Shown below are 11 T cell receptor beta chains from a single sample sequenced in a study of CD8+CD57+ T cells in acquired aplastic anemia. Profiling that covered TCR beta VDJ and CDR3 relied on genomic DNA as its template. TCRdb ran MiXCR on the reads and lists one entry per CDR3 protein. The repertoire holds about 180,000 distinct CDR3 sequences, with 47% as singletons. Patients who underwent sequencing had shown CD8+CD57+ cell expansion by flow cytometry. Material: sorted CD4+, CD8+, or CD8+CD57+ T cells (not recorded which) from PBMCs. These receptors all stem from a human donor with aplastic anemia.

V is TRBV24-1 and J is TRBJ2-3; TRBD1 matches at 10 bases. This CDR3 is built from 16 residues. Germline V gives CDR1 KGHDR, CDR2 SFDVKD. The ends lost 7 bases at V and 5 bases at J; junction bases unmatched: 11. CDR3 loop: CATRPNPGQGQDTQYF. For the CDR3, the DNA is TGTGCCACCAGGCCCAATCCGGGACAGGGGCAAGATACGCAGTATTTT.

V and J are TRBV2 and TRBJ2-7; the D gene is possibly TRBD1 (5 bases). The CDR3 length is 13 residues. Per the germline V gene, CDR1 is SNHLY and CDR2 is FYNNEI. V gave up 8 bases and J gave up 0 bases, with 11 bases separating them. CDR3 in DNA: TGTGCCAGCGGCACAGGAATCTCCTACGAGCAGTACTTC. Encoded protein: CASGTGISYEQYF.

This clonotype was seen only a few times. CDR3 sequence (DNA): TGTGCCAGCAGTGGCGATAGCGGGGGGCCCTACAATGAGCAGTTCTTC. Its protein product is CASSGDSGGPYNEQFF. This sequence joins TRBV6-1 and TRBJ2-1; 10 bases are a match to TRBD2. The germline V gene encodes CDR1 MNHNS and CDR2 SASEGT. The junction had 5 bases not matched to a gene; V was cut back by 4 bases and J by 2 bases. The CDR3 length is 16 residues.

This clonotype came up many times. This rearrangement joins TRBV6-1 to TRBJ1-1; D may be TRBD1 (6 bases). Deletions cut 5 bases from V and 0 bases from J, with 19 bases between. In germline, CDR1 is MNHNS, CDR2 SASEGT. The CDR3 length is 17 residues. CDR3 loop: CASSPRGRSSMNTEAFF. The DNA for the CDR3 is TGTGCCAGCAGTCCCCGGGGGCGGTCTTCCATGAACACTGAAGCTTTCTTT.

This clonotype has only a few counts. CDR3 sequence reads: CASSPLAGGPRNEQFF. The CDR3, as DNA: TGTGCCAGCAGCCCCCTAGCGGGGGGACCTCGGAATGAGCAGTTCTTC. V usage is TRBV5-6 and J usage is TRBJ2-1, with TRBD2 matching 11 bases. Germline V lookup: CDR1 SGHDT, CDR2 YYEEEE. The junction had 10 bases not matched to a gene; V was cut back by 4 bases and J by 7 bases. CDR3 length: 16 residues.

This rearrangement joins TRBV20-1 to TRBJ1-4; no clear D. This CDR3 has 13 residues. Per germline, CDR1 DFQATT and CDR2 SNEGSKA (reference sequence). With 6 bases removed from V and 8 bases from J, the gap between germline ends came to 16 bases. This CDR3 is CSARAPGWEKLFF. In DNA form, the CDR3 reads TGCAGTGCCCGGGCCCCAGGATGGGAAAAACTGTTTTTT.

This chain uses TRBV24-1 with TRBJ2-2; no firm D call. The CDR3 has 11 amino acids. V gave up 4 bases and J gave up 7 bases, with 3 bases separating them. CDR1 and CDR2 from the germline V gene are KGHDR and SFDVKD. The CDR3 DNA is TGTGCCACCAGTGACAGCGGGGAGCTGTTTTTT. It encodes CATSDSGELFF.

This chain joins TRBV4-2 and TRBJ1-1; D is unresolved. Looked up from germline, CDR1 is LGHNA and CDR2 is YNFKEQ. There are 13 residues in the CDR3. V was cut by 6 bases and J by 8 bases, with 16 bases left in between. The CDR3 region is CASSLSAGNEAFF. In DNA form, the CDR3 reads TGTGCCAGCAGTTTATCGGCAGGTAACGAAGCTTTCTTT.

Ten or more counts support this clonotype. This chain links TRBV5-1 with TRBJ1-1, with D perhaps matching TRBD1 (5 bases). V was pared by 0 bases and J by 5 bases, with 11 bases between. Germline V lookup: CDR1 SGHRS, CDR2 YFSETQ. The CDR3 spans 14 residues. CDR3 sequence (DNA): TGCGCCAGCAGCTTGGAAGGGGTGTTGACTGAAGCTTTCTTT. This codes for CASSLEGVLTEAFF.

The chain uses TRBV5-1 and TRBJ2-3, with D perhaps being TRBD1 or TRBD2 (5 bases each). Germline V CDR1 and CDR2: SGHRS, YFSETQ. CDR3 length equals 15 residues. Trimming took off 0 bases at V and 6 bases at J, with 14 bases between the two ends. The DNA for the CDR3 is TGCGCCAGCAGCTTGGCGGGGATGGGGACGGATACGCAGTATTTT. As protein: CASSLAGMGTDTQYF.

In its sample, this clonotype was seen many times. The chain recombines TRBV6-1 with TRBJ1-2; TRBD1 aligns across 9 bases. Trimming took 6 bases from V and 13 from J; bases not matched to a gene: 12. Germline CDR1 and CDR2: MNHNS and SASEGT. There are 13 residues in the CDR3. The CDR3 region has the DNA TGTGCCAGCAGACCTTATGGACAGGGGAAAGCCACCTTC. Protein product: CASRPYGQGKATF.